These 27 T cell receptor beta chains originate from one sample sequenced in a study of T-cell reconstitution after alpha-beta-depleted transplantation in children. The TCRbeta library incorporated unique molecular identifiers. TCRdb re-derived calls from the PCR reads in MiXCR, one entry per CDR3 protein. The table shows 90,000 to 150,000 distinct CDR3 sequences, with more than 20% occurring only once. Here the sequenced sample was PBMCs, mostly from graft donor cells, taken 180 days after TCRalphabeta/CD19-depleted stem cell transplant. The receptors were sampled from a male patient aged 2 to 10 who had a stem cell transplant for chronic granulomatous disease, so the T cells may come from the graft donor.

This clonotype was seen at least ten times. This chain uses TRBV4-1 with TRBJ1-6; D remains unclear. This CDR3 comprises 13 residues. The ends were cut back, 0 bases at V and 10 bases at J, with 7 bases in the middle. Germline assignment: CDR1 MGHRA and CDR2 YSYEKL. The CDR3 loop reads CASSQEEGSPLHF. CDR3 bases: TGCGCCAGCAGCCAAGAAGAAGGCTCACCCCTCCACTTT.

This clonotype has only a few counts. The chain links TRBV15 to TRBJ2-1; D is unclear. Looked up from germline, CDR1 is LNHNV and CDR2 is YYDKDF (reference sequence). This CDR3 is 12 amino acids long. The V end lost 3 bases, the J end lost 7 bases, and 7 bases lay between the germline ends. Here the CDR3 reads CATSRNSNEQFF. As DNA, the CDR3 is TGTGCCACCAGCAGGAACAGTAATGAGCAGTTCTTC. The full variable domain, its missing parts supplied by reference TRBV15 and TRBJ2-1, is DAMVIQNPRYQVTQFGKPVTLSCSQTLNHNVMYWYQQKSSQAPKLLFHYYDKDFNNEADTPDNFQSRRPNTSFCFLDIRSPGLGDTAMYLCATSRNSNEQFFGPGTRLTVL.

This clonotype has only a few counts. V is TRBV11-1 and J is TRBJ2-5; D is possibly TRBD1 (5 bases). CDR3 length: 18 residues. The V end lost 1 base, the J end lost 4 bases, and 22 bases lay between the germline ends. Germline loops: CDR1 SGHAT, CDR2 FQDESV (reference sequence). The CDR3: CASSLGRAAIGAIETQYF. The DNA for the CDR3 is TGTGCCAGCAGCTTAGGTCGTGCGGCGATAGGGGCGATAGAGACCCAGTACTTC.

In its sample, this clonotype was seen many times. The V and J genes are TRBV27 and TRBJ2-7, with D uncertain. Looked up from germline, CDR1 is MNHEY and CDR2 is SMNVEV (reference sequence). V was shortened by 4 bases and J by 2 bases, with 9 bases between the two germline ends. The CDR3 has 13 amino acids. The CDR3 DNA sequence: TGTGCCAGCAGTTATAACAGTCCCTACGAGCAGTACTTC. The encoded protein is CASSYNSPYEQYF.

This clonotype was counted between two and nine times. The chain has TRBV20-1 and TRBJ2-5; D remains ambiguous. Germline CDR1 and CDR2: DFQATT and SNEGSKA (reference sequence). The CDR3 sequence is 14 residues long. Trimming stripped 0 bases from V and 2 bases from J, with 10 bases between. The CDR3 DNA is TGCAGTGCTAGAGATATTCCCAGGCAAGAGACCCAGTACTTC. Translating gives CSARDIPRQETQYF.

At least ten counts were recorded for this clonotype. The V and J genes are TRBV5-8 and TRBJ2-1, with D unresolved. V lost 4 bases to trimming and J lost 8 bases, with 13 bases between them. Germline loops: CDR1 SGHTS, CDR2 YDEGEE. The CDR3 runs to 13 residues. CDR3 DNA sequence: TGTGCCAGCAGCCTCGTCCAGAGTCATGAGCAGTTCTTC. Its protein product is CASSLVQSHEQFF.

This clonotype was counted many times. The CDR3: CASSSGQIGNEKLFF. The CDR3 DNA reads TGTGCCAGCAGCTCGGGACAGATCGGGAATGAAAAACTGTTTTTT. The chain links TRBV7-6 to TRBJ1-4; 7 nucleotides agree with TRBD1. Per the germline V gene, CDR1 is SGHVS and CDR2 is FNYEAQ. The CDR3 loop spans 15 amino acids. J gave up 5 bases and V 4 bases, and 7 bases lay outside the gene matches. The complete variable domain, with remaining parts taken from reference TRBV7-6 and TRBJ1-4, reads GAGVSQSPRYKVTKRGQDVALRCDPISGHVSLYWYRQALGQGPEFLTYFNYEAQQDKSGLPNDRFSAERPEGSISTLTIQRTEQRDSAMYRCASSSGQIGNEKLFFGSGTQLSVL.

In this sample, this clonotype turned up once. The chain carries TRBV20-1 and TRBJ2-1, with D perhaps given as TRBD1 or TRBD2 (5 bases each). The CDR3 is 17 residues long. From germline, CDR1 is DFQATT and CDR2 SNEGSKA (reference sequence). Trimming took 7 bases from V and 7 from J, leaving 29 bases between them. CDR3 nucleotides: TGCAGTGTAAAAGAGGTCGTAATAGGGACCCGAAATAATGAGCAGTTCTTC. This codes for CSVKEVVIGTRNNEQFF.

The chain recombines TRBV7-2 with TRBJ2-2; no clear D gene. Germline CDR1 and CDR2: SGHTA and FQGNSA. This CDR3 has 15 amino acids. V was shortened by 0 bases and J by 1 base, with 6 bases between the two germline ends. The CDR3 here is CASSLAVRNTGELFF. The CDR3 nucleotides are TGTGCCAGCAGCTTAGCGGTCAGGAACACCGGGGAGCTGTTTTTT.

This clonotype was seen more than once but under ten times. This rearrangement joins TRBV27 to TRBJ2-7; perhaps TRBD2 as D (5 bases). Germline CDR1 reads MNHEY; CDR2 reads SMNVEV (reference sequence). With 6 bases removed from V and 0 bases from J, the gap between germline ends came to 9 bases. The CDR3 consists of 13 residues. CDR3 residues: CASSLGLSYEQYF. The DNA of the CDR3 is TGTGCCAGCAGCTTAGGACTCTCCTACGAGCAGTACTTC.

This clonotype showed up many times. CDR3: CASRGEFSGNTIYF. CDR3 DNA sequence: TGTGCCAGCCGAGGGGAATTCTCTGGAAACACCATATATTTT. The genes are TRBV12-3 or TRBV12-4 and TRBJ1-3; D possibly corresponds to TRBD1 (5 bases). Trimming stripped 8 bases from V and 0 bases from J, with 11 bases between. This CDR3 is built from 14 residues.

This chain joins TRBV5-1 and TRBJ1-5; 9 bases map to TRBD1. The germline V gene has CDR1 SGHRS and CDR2 YFSETQ. V lost 4 bases, J lost 1 base, and 6 bases stayed unmatched. The CDR3 sequence is 16 residues long. CDR3 region: CASSATGTGSNQPQHF. The CDR3 DNA is TGCGCCAGCAGCGCGACCGGGACAGGGAGCAATCAGCCCCAGCATTTT.

This clonotype was recorded many times. This chain links TRBV20-1 with TRBJ2-1; a weak D match, TRBD2 (5 bases). The CDR3 totals 15 residues. The V gene lost 2 bases and the J gene lost 0 bases, with 11 bases spanning the gap. Per the germline V gene, CDR1 is DFQATT and CDR2 is SNEGSKA (reference sequence). Here the CDR3 DNA reads TGCAGTGCTAGAAATGGGAGCCGCTCCTACAATGAGCAGTTCTTC. Amino acids: CSARNGSRSYNEQFF.

The chain has TRBV20-1 and TRBJ1-4, with D possibly matching TRBD1 (5 bases). Germline assignment: CDR1 DFQATT and CDR2 SNEGSKA (reference sequence). The CDR3 runs to 12 residues. V was clipped by 3 bases and J by 7 bases, with 9 bases between them. The CDR3 sequence: CSASKGAEKLFF. In DNA, the CDR3 is TGCAGTGCTAGCAAAGGGGCTGAAAAACTGTTTTTT.

This chain connects TRBV7-9 to TRBJ2-4; no clear D. There are 16 residues in the CDR3. V lost 0 bases, J lost 0 bases, and 9 bases lay in between. CDR1 SEHNR and CDR2 FQNEAQ come from the germline V gene (reference sequence). The CDR3 is CASSLADGLAKNIQYF. CDR3 sequence (DNA): TGTGCCAGCAGCTTAGCGGACGGTTTAGCCAAAAACATTCAGTACTTC.

The V gene is TRBV5-1, the J gene TRBJ2-7; D is ambiguous. Germline V gene lookup returns CDR1 SGHRS and CDR2 YFSETQ. Trimming cost V 5 bases and J 3 bases, with 12 bases left between them. CDR3 length: 13 amino acids. CDR3 coding DNA: TGCGCCAGCAGAGGTAACAGCAACTACGAGCAGTACTTC. It translates to CASRGNSNYEQYF.

This clonotype occurred many times. The chain uses TRBV20-1 and TRBJ2-1, with TRBD2 matching over 11 bases. There are 15 residues in the CDR3. The V segment lost 6 bases and the J segment 4 bases; nucleotides outside the gene matches: 8. Germline assignment: CDR1 DFQATT and CDR2 SNEGSKA (reference sequence). The CDR3 sequence is CSAHGGTSGYNEQFF. The CDR3 DNA reads TGCAGTGCCCACGGGGGGACTAGCGGATACAATGAGCAGTTCTTC.

On this clonotype: This may be a read error: a much more frequent sequence differs by one nucleotide. This rearrangement joins TRBV29-1 to TRBJ2-7; no clear D. V lost 2 bases to trimming and J lost 6 bases, with 8 bases between them. This CDR3 is 11 amino acids long. Germline loops: CDR1 SQVTM, CDR2 ANQGSEA. CDR3 bases: TGCAGCGTTGAATTGGGCCCCGAGCAGTACTTC. The encoded protein is CSVELGPEQYF.

This clonotype was observed a handful of times. The rearrangement uses TRBV27 and TRBJ1-5; TRBD1 matches at 8 bases. CDR1 MNHEY and CDR2 SMNVEV come from the germline V gene (reference sequence). This CDR3 has 14 residues. J was trimmed by 2 bases and V by 5 bases; bases with no gene match: 2. For the CDR3, the DNA is TGTGCCAGCAGTATCAGGGGGCGCAATCAGCCCCAGCATTTT. It specifies CASSIRGRNQPQHF.

This clonotype has ten or more counts. V gene TRBV29-1 combines with J gene TRBJ2-7; D ambiguous. Germline values: CDR1 SQVTM, CDR2 ANQGSEA. V shed 4 bases and J shed 2 bases, with 15 bases lying between them. CDR3 length: 14 residues. The CDR3 protein is CSVVPRAAAYEQYF. In DNA, the CDR3 is TGCAGCGTTGTACCCCGCGCAGCAGCCTACGAGCAGTACTTC.

This clonotype was observed a few times. This chain connects TRBV6-2 or TRBV6-3 to TRBJ2-2; TRBD2 agrees at 10 bases. The J segment lost 4 bases and the V segment lost 4 bases, leaving 3 bases of the junction unmatched. The V gene's germline CDR1 is MNHEY and CDR2 SVGEGT. CDR3 size: 15 residues. The CDR3 spells CASSLAGGATGELFF. The CDR3 coding sequence is TGTGCCAGCAGTTTAGCGGGGGGAGCCACCGGGGAGCTGTTTTTT.

This clonotype was recorded at least ten times. The CDR3 is CATSRVGQGVGDNEQFF. The CDR3 nucleotides read TGTGCCACCAGCAGAGTGGGGCAGGGAGTTGGTGACAATGAGCAGTTCTTC. The chain combines TRBV15 with TRBJ2-1; D assignment may be TRBD1 or TRBD2 (5 bases each). Looked up from germline, CDR1 is LNHNV and CDR2 is YYDKDF (reference sequence). The CDR3 extends over 17 amino acids. Trimming shortened V by 1 base and J by 5 bases, and 18 bases separated the two germline ends.

There are a few counts of this clonotype. The chain employs TRBV5-5 and TRBJ2-2; TRBD1 matches at 9 bases. Losses at the gene ends were 4 bases for V and 5 bases for J; bases not matched to a gene: 6. Germline V gene data show CDR1 as SGHKS and CDR2 as YYEKEE (reference sequence). This CDR3 contains 15 residues. CDR3 loop: CASSLWTGVTGELFF. CDR3 in DNA: TGTGCCAGCAGCCTCTGGACAGGGGTTACCGGGGAGCTGTTTTTT.

This clonotype has just a few counts. The chain carries TRBV20-1 and TRBJ1-6, with TRBD1 identical over 11 bases. The CDR3 length is 14 residues. The trim removed 4 bases at V and 8 bases at J, leaving 4 bases unmatched. CDR1 DFQATT and CDR2 SNEGSKA come from the germline V gene (reference sequence). The chain's CDR3 is CSATRTGGYSPLHF. CDR3 nucleotide sequence: TGCAGTGCTACCCGGACAGGGGGCTATTCACCCCTCCACTTT.

In this sample, this clonotype turned up a few times. The chain recombines TRBV10-3 with TRBJ2-7, with D possibly being TRBD1 (6 bases). V was clipped by 2 bases and J by 0 bases, with 11 bases between them. Looked up from germline, CDR1 is ENHRY and CDR2 is SYGVKD. The CDR3 spans 15 residues. The CDR3 sequence is CAISEGGGNSYEQYF. Written as DNA, the CDR3 is TGTGCCATCAGTGAGGGGGGCGGAAACTCCTACGAGCAGTACTTC.

This clonotype was picked up many times. The germline gene is not matched at one end of the junction; a read error may be the cause. The chain has TRBV5-1 and TRBJ2-3; D remains ambiguous. The germline CDR1 and CDR2 sequences are SGHRS and YFSETQ. The CDR3 consists of 12 residues. CDR3 nucleotide sequence: TGTGCCAGCAGCTTAACAGCAGATACGCAGTATTTT. Translated, it gives CASSLTADTQYF.

This chain uses TRBV18 with TRBJ1-2, with D hard to call. The ends were cut back, 2 bases at V and 2 bases at J, with 6 bases in the middle. Germline lookup yields CDR1 KGHSH and CDR2 LQKENI. This CDR3 has 13 amino acids. The DNA of the CDR3 is TGTGCCAGCTCACCAGCCGGGAACTATGGCTACACCTTC. This sequence encodes CASSPAGNYGYTF.